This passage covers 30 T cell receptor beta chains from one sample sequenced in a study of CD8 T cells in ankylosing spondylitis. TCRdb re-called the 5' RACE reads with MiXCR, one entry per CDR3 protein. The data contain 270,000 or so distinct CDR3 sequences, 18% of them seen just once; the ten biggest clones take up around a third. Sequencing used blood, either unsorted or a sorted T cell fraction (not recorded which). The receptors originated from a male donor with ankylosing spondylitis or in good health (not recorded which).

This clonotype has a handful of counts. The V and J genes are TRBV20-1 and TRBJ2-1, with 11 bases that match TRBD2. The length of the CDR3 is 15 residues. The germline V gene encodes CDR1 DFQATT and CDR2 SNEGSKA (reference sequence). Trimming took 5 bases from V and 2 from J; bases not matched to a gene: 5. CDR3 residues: CSAPIAGGPYNEQFF. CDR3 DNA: TGCAGTGCTCCGATAGCGGGAGGGCCCTACAATGAGCAGTTCTTC.

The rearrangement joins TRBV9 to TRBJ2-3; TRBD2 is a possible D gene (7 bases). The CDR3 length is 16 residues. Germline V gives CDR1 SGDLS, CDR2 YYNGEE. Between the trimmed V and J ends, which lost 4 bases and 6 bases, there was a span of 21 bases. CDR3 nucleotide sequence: TGTGCCAGCAGCCCCCGGGGGAGGGCGCAGGGGGATACGCAGTATTTT. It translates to CASSPRGRAQGDTQYF.

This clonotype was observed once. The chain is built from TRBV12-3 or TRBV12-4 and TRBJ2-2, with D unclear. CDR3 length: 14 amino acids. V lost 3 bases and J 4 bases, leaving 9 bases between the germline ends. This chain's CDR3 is CASSFWQSTGELFF. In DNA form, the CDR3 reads TGTGCCAGCAGTTTCTGGCAGTCCACCGGGGAGCTGTTTTTT.

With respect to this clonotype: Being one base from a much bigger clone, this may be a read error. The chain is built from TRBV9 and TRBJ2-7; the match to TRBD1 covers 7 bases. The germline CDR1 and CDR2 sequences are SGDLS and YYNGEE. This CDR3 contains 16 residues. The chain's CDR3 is CASSVVGDSTSCEQYF. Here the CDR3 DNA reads TGTGCCAGCAGCGTAGTAGGGGACAGCACATCCTGCGAGCAGTACTTC.

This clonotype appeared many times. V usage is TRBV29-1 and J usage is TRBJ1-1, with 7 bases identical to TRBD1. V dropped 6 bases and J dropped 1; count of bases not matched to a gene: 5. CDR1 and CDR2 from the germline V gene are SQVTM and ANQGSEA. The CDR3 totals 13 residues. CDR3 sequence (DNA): TGCAGCGTGGCCAGGGGGGCGAACACTGAAGCTTTCTTT. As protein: CSVARGANTEAFF.

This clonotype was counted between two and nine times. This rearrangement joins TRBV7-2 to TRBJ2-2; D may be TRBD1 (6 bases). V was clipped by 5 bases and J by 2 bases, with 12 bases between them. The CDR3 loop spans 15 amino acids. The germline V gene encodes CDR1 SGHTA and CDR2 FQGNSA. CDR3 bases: TGTGCCAGCAGCGGCGACAGGATTAACACCGGGGAGCTGTTTTTT. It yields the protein CASSGDRINTGELFF.

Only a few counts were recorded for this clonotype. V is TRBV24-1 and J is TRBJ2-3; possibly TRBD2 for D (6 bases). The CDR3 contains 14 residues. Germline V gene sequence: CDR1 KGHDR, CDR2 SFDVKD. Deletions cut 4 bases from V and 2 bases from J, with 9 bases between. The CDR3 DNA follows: TGTGCCACCAGTGAGGGACTGATCACAGATACGCAGTATTTT. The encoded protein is CATSEGLITDTQYF.

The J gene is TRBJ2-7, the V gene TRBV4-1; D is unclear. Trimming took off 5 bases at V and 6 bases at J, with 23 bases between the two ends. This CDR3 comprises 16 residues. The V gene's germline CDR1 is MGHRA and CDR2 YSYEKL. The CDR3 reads CASSIFLAPGAGEQYF. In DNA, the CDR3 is TGCGCCAGCAGCATCTTTCTGGCTCCCGGAGCCGGCGAGCAGTACTTC.

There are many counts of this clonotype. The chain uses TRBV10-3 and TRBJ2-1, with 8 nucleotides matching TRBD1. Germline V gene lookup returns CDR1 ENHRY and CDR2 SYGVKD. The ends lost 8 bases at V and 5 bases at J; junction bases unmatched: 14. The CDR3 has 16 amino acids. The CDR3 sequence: CAIGPSTGETDNEQFF. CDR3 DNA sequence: TGTGCCATCGGCCCTTCGACAGGGGAAACGGACAATGAGCAGTTCTTC.

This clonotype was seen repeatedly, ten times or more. For the CDR3, the DNA is TGTGCCAGCAGCTTAGAGGGGGTGATATACAATGAGCAGTTCTTC. The encoded protein is CASSLEGVIYNEQFF. The chain recombines TRBV7-9 with TRBJ2-1, with D possibly TRBD1 on 6 matching bases. V lost 1 base, J lost 4 bases, and 11 bases lay in between. There are 15 residues in the CDR3. CDR1 and CDR2 (germline): SEHNR, FQNEAQ (reference sequence).

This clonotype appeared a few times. The CDR3 loop reads CATSRASLSYEQYF. CDR3 sequence (DNA): TGTGCCACCAGCAGAGCCAGCCTCTCCTACGAGCAGTACTTC. V and J are TRBV15 and TRBJ2-7; D remains ambiguous. Trimming took 1 base from V and 0 from J, leaving 7 bases between them. CDR3 length: 14 residues. Germline V gene lookup returns CDR1 LNHNV and CDR2 YYDKDF (reference sequence).

The chain's CDR3 is CASSPPSVETQYF. The DNA for the CDR3 is TGTGCCAGCTCACCACCGTCAGTAGAGACCCAGTACTTC. The rearrangement uses TRBV18 and TRBJ2-5; D is undetermined. Germline lookup yields CDR1 KGHSH and CDR2 LQKENI. V was pared by 0 bases and J by 4 bases, with 6 bases between. The CDR3 consists of 13 residues.

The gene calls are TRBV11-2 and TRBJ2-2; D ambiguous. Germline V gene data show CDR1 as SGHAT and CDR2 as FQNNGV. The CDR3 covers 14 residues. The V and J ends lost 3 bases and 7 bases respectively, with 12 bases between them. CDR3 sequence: CASSFARFDGELFF. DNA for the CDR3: TGTGCCAGCAGCTTCGCTAGGTTCGACGGGGAGCTGTTTTTT.

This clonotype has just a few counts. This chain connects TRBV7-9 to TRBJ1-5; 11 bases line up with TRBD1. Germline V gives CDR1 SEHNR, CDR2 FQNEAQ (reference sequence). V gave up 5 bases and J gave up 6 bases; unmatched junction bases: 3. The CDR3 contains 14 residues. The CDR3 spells CASSLGQGVQPQHF. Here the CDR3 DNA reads TGTGCCAGCAGCCTGGGACAGGGGGTTCAGCCCCAGCATTTT.

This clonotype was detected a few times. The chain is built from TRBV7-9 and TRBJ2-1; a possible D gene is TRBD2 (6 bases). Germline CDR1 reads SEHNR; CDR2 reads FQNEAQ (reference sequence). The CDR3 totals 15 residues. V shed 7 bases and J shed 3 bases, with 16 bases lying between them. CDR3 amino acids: CASNSGRGFYNEQFF. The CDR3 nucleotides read TGTGCCAGCAATTCGGGGCGGGGCTTCTACAATGAGCAGTTCTTC.

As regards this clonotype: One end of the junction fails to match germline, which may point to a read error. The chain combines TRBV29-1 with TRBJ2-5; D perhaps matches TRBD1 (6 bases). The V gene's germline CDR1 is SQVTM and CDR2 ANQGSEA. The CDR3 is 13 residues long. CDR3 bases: TGCAGCGTTTCCCCGCCCAACTTGGGGGCCCAGCACTTC. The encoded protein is CSVSPPNLGAQHF.

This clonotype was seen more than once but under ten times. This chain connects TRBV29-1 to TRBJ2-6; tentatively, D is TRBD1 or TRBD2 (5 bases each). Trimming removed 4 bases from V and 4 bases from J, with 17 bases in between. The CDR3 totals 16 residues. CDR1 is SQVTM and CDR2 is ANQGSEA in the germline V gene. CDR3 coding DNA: TGCAGCGTTGTCGGCAGGGTCGGGGACGGGGCCAACGTCCTGACTTTC. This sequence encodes CSVVGRVGDGANVLTF.

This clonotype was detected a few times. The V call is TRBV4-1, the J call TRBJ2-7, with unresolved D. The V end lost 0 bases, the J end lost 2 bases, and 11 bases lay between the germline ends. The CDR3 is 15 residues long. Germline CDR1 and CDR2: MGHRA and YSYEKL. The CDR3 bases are TGCGCCAGCAGCCAAGACCATCGTGTCACCTACGAGCAGTACTTC. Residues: CASSQDHRVTYEQYF.

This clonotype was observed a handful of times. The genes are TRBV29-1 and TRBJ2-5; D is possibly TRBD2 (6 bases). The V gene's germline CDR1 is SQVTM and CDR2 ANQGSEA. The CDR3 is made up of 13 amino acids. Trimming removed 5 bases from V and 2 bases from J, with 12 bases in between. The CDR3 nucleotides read TGCAGCGTTCGAGCGGCGGGACAAGAGACCCAGTACTTC. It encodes CSVRAAGQETQYF.

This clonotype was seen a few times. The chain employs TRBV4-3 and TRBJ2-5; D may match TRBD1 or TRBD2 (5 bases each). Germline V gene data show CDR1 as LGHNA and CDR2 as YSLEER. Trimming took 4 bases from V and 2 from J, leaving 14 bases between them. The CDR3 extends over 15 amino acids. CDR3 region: CASSPRDGSQETQYF. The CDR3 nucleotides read TGCGCCAGCAGCCCTCGGGACGGTTCTCAAGAGACCCAGTACTTC.

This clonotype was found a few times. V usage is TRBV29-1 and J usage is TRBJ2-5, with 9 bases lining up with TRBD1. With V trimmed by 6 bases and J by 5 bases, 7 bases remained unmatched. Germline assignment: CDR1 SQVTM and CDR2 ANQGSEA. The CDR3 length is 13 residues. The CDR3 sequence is CSVTYRGPETQYF. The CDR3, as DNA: TGCAGCGTGACCTACAGGGGGCCCGAGACCCAGTACTTC.

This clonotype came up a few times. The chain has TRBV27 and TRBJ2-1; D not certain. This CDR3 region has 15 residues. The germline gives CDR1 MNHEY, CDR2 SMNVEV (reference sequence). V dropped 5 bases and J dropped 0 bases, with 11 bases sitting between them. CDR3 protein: CASSKAQPSYNEQFF. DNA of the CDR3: TGTGCCAGCAGTAAGGCCCAGCCCTCCTACAATGAGCAGTTCTTC.

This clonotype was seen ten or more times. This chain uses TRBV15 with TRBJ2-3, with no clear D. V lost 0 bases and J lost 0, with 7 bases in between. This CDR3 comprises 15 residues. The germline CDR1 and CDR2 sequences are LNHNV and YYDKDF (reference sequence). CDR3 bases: TGTGCCACCAGCAGAGAACTGACTAGCACAGATACGCAGTATTTT. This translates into CATSRELTSTDTQYF.

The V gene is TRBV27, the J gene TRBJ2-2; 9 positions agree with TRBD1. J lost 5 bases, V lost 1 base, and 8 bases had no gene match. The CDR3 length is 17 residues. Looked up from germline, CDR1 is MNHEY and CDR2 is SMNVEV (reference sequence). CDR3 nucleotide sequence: TGTGCCAGCAGTTTATTATGGGACAGGGAAGCGACCGGGGAGCTGTTTTTT. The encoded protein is CASSLLWDREATGELFF.

The CDR3 coding sequence is TGCGCCAGCAGCTCCGGACAGTTCCTTGGGGAAGAGACCCAGTACTTC. It codes for CASSSGQFLGEETQYF. This chain connects TRBV5-1 to TRBJ2-5; TRBD1 might be the D (6 bases). The CDR3 has 16 residues. Trimming took off 3 bases at V and 3 bases at J, with 18 bases between the two ends. Germline loops: CDR1 SGHRS, CDR2 YFSETQ.

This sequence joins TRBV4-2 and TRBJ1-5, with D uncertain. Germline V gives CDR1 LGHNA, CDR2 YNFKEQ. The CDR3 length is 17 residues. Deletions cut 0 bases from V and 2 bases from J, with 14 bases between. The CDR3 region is CASSQDSGSLGNQPQHF. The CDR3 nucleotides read TGTGCCAGCAGCCAAGATTCGGGGTCTCTGGGCAATCAGCCCCAGCATTTT.

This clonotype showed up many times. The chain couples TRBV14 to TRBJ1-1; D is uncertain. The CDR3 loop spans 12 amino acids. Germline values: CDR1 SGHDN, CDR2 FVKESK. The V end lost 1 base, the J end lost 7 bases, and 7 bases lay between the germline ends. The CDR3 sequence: CASSQVRGEAFF. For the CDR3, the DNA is TGTGCCAGCAGCCAAGTGAGAGGTGAAGCTTTCTTT.

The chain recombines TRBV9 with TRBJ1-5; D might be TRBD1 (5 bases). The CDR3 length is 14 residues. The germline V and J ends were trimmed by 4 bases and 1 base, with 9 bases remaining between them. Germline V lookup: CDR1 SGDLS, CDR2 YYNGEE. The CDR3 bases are TGTGCCAGCAGCCCCGGGGCCAGCAATCAGCCCCAGCATTTT. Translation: CASSPGASNQPQHF.

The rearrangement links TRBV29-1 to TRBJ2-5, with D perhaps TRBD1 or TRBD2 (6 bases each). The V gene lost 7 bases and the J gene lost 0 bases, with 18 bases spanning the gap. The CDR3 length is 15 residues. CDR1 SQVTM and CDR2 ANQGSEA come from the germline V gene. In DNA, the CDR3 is TGCAGCGCCGAAAGGGGGGCCGATTACCAAGAGACCCAGTACTTC. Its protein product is CSAERGADYQETQYF.

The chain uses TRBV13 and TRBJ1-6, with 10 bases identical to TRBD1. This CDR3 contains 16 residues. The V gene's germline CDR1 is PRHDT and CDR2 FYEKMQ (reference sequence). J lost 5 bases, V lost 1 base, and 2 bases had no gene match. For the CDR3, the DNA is TGTGCCAGCAGCTTAGTGACAGGGGGCAATAATTCACCCCTCCACTTT. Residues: CASSLVTGGNNSPLHF.